This TCR beta chain was sequenced in a study of vaccination effects on CD4 cells after COVID-19. Sequenced by immunoSEQ multiplex PCR; TCRdb stores in-frame clones only, minus some. The table records 45,000 to 60,000 clones, around 80% of them present only once. This clone was counted once. Its antigen is as yet unknown. Following 10 days of culture, CD4+ T cells were isolated. The CDR3 totals 14 residues. The V gene's germline CDR1 is MNHEY and CDR2 SVGAGI. Losses at the gene ends were 6 bases for V and 5 bases for J; bases not matched to a gene: 5. The clonotype was recovered from a human donor who received a COVID-19 vaccine. Sequencing used CD4+ T cells from PBMCs cultured without peptide, obtained before COVID-19 vaccination. The chain is built from TRBV6-5 and TRBJ2-7; 12 nucleotides line up with TRBD2. The CDR3 loop is CASRSLAGGNEQYV. In nucleotides, the CDR3 is TGTGCCAGCAGATCACTAGCGGGGGGCAACGAGCAGTACGTC.